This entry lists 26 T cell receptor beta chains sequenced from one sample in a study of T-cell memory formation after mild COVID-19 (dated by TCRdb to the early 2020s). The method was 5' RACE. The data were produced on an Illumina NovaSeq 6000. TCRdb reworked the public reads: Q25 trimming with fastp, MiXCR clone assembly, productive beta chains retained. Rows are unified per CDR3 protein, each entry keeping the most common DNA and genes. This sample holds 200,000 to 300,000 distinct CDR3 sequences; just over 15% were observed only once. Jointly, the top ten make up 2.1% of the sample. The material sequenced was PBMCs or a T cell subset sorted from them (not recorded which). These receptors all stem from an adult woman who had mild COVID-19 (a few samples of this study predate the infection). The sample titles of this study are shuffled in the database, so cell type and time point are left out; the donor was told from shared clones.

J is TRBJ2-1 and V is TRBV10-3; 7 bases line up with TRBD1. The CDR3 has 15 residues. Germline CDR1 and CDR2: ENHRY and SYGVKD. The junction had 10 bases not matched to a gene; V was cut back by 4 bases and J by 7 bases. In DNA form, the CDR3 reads TGTGCCATCAGTGCGAAGGACAGGTTGACGAATGAGCAGTTCTTC. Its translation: CAISAKDRLTNEQFF.

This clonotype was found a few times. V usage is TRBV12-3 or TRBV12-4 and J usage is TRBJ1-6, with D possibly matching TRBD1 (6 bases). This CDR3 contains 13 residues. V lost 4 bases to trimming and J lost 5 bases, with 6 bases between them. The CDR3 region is CASSYRDNSPLHF. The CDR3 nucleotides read TGTGCCAGCAGTTACAGGGATAATTCACCCCTCCACTTT.

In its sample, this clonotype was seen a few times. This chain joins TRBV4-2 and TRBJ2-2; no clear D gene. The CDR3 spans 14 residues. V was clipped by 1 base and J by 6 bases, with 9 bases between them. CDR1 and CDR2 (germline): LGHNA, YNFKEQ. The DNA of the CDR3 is TGTGCCAGCAGCCAAGGGGTCTTGTCCGGGGAGCTGTTTTTT. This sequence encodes CASSQGVLSGELFF.

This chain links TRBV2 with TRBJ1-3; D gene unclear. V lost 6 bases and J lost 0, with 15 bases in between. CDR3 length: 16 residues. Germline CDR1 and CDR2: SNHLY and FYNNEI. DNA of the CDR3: TGTGCCAGCAGCCCCGGACCGTGGCTCTCTGGAAACACCATATATTTT. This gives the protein CASSPGPWLSGNTIYF.

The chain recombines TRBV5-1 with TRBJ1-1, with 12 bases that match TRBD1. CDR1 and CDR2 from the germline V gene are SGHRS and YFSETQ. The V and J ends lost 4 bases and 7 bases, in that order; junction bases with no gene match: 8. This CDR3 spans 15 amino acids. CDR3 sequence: CASSGGTGGRSEAFF. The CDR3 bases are TGCGCCAGCAGCGGCGGGACAGGGGGCCGGAGTGAAGCTTTCTTT.

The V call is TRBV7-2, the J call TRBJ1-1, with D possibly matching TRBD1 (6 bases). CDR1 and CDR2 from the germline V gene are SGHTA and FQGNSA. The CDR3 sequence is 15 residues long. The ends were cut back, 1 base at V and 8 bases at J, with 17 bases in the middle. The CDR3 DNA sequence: TGTGCCAGCAGCTTAGAGGGCTTGGGGACACTCGAAGCTTTCTTT. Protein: CASSLEGLGTLEAFF.

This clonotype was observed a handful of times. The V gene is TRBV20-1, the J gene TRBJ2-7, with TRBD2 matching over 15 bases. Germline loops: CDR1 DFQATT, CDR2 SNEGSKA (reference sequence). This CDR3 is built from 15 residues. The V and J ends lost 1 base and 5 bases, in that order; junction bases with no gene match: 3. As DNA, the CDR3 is TGCAGTGCTAGAGGGACTAGCGGGGGGGCCCACGAGCAGTACTTC. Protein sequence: CSARGTSGGAHEQYF.

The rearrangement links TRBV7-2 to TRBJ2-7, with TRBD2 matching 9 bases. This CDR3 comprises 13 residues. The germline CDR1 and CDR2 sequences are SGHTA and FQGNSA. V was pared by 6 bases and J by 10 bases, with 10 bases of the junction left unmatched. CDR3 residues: CASRRDGGGEQYF. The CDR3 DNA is TGTGCCAGCAGACGGGACGGCGGGGGGGAACAGTACTTC.

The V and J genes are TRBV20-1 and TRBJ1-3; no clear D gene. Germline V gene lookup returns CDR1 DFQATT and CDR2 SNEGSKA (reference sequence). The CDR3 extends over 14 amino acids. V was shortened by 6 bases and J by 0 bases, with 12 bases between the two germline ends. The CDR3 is CSASGRISGNTIYF. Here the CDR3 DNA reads TGCAGTGCATCAGGCCGCATCTCTGGAAACACCATATATTTT.

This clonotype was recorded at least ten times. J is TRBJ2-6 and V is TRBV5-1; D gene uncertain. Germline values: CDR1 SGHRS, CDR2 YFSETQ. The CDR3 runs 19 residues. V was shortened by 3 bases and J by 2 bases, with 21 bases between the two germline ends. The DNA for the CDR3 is TGCGCCAGCAGCTCAAGACGGGTCGCTCCTTCCCCTGGGGCCAACGTCCTGACTTTC. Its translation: CASSSRRVAPSPGANVLTF.

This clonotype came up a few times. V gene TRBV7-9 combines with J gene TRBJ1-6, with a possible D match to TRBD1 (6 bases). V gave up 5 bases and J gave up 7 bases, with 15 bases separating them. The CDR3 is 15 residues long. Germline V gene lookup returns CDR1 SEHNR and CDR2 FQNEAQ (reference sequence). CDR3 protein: CASSKEVGGNSPLHF. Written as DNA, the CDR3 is TGTGCCAGCAGCAAAGAGGTAGGGGGGAATTCACCCCTCCACTTT.

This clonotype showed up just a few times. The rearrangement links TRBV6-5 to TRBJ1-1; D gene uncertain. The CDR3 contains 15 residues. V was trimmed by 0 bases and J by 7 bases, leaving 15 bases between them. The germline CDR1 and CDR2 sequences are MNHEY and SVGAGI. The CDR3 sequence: CASSYSTSTHFEAFF. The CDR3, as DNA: TGTGCCAGCAGTTACTCGACCTCGACCCATTTTGAAGCTTTCTTT.

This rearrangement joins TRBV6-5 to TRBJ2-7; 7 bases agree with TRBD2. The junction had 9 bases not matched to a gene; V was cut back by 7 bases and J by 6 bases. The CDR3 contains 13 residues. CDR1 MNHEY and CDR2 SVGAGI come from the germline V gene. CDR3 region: CASTLDIAGEQYF. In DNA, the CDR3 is TGTGCCAGCACCTTAGACATAGCGGGCGAGCAGTACTTC.

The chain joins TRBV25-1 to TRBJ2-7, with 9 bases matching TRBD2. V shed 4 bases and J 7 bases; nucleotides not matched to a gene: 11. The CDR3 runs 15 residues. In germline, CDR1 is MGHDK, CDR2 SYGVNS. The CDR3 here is CASSVASGAREEQYF. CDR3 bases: TGTGCCAGCAGTGTTGCTAGCGGGGCCCGGGAGGAGCAGTACTTC.

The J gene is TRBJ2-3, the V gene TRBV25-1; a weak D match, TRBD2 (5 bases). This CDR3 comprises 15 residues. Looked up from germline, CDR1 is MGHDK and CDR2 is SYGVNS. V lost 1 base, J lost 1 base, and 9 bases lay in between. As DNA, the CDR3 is TGTGCCAGCAGTGAATTCGGGAAGGGCACAGATACGCAGTATTTT. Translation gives CASSEFGKGTDTQYF.

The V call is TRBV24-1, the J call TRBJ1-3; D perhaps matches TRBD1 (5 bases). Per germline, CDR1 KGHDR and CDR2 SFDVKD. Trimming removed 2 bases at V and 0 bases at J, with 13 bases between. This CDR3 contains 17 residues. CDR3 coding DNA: TGTGCCACCAGTGATTCAAGGGGTCTGAACTCTGGAAACACCATATATTTT. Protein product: CATSDSRGLNSGNTIYF.

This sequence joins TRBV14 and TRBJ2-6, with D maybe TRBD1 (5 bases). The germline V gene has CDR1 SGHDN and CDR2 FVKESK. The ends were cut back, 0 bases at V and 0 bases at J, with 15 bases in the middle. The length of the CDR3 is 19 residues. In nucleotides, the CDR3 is TGTGCCAGCAGCCAAGATTGGGGCAGCCTCAGCTCTGGGGCCAACGTCCTGACTTTC. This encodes CASSQDWGSLSSGANVLTF.

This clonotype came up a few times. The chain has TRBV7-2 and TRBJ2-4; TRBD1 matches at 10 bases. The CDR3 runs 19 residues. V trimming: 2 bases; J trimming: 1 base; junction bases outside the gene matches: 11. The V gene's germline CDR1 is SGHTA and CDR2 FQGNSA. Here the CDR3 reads CASSLSRDRGLGAKNIQYF. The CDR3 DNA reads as TGTGCCAGCAGCTTAAGCCGGGACAGGGGTTTGGGGGCCAAAAACATTCAGTACTTC.

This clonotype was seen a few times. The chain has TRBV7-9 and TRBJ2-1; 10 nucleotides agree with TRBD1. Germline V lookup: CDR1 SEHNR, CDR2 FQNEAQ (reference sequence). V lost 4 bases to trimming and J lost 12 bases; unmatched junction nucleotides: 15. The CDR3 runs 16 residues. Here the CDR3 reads CASSSSGTGVRIWQFF. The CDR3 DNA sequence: TGTGCCAGCAGCTCATCCGGGACAGGGGTGAGAATCTGGCAGTTCTTC.

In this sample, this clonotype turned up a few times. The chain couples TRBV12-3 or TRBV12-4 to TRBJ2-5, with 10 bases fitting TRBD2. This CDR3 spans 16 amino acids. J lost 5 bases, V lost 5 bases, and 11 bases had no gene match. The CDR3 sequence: CASSQILAGDGETQYF. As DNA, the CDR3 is TGTGCCAGCAGTCAAATCCTAGCGGGAGACGGCGAGACCCAGTACTTC.

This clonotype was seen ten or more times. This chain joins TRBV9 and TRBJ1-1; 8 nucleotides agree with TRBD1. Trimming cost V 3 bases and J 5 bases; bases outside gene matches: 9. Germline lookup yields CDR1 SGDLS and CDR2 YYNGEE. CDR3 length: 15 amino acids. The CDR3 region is CASSGGQGLLTEAFF. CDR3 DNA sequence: TGTGCCAGCAGCGGTGGACAGGGATTACTGACTGAAGCTTTCTTT. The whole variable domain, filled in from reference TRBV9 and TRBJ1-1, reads DSGVTQTPKHLITATGQRVTLRCSPRSGDLSVYWYQQSLDQGLQFLIQYYNGEERAKGNILERFSAQQFPDLHSELNLSSLELGDSALYFCASSGGQGLLTEAFFGQGTRLTVV.

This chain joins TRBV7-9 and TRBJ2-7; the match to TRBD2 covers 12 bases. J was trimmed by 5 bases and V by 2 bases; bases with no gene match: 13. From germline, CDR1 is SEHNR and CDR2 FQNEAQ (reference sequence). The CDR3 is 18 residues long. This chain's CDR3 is CASSLPLRLAGELNEQYF. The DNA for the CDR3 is TGTGCCAGCAGCTTACCCCTCAGACTAGCGGGAGAGTTGAACGAGCAGTACTTC.

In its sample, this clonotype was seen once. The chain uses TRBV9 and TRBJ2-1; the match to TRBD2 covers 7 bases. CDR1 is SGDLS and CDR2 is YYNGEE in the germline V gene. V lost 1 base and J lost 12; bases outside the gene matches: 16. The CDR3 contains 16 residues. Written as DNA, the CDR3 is TGTGCCAGCAGCGTATCGGCGGGAGTTCTGGGCGGAAGGCAGTTCTTC. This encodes CASSVSAGVLGGRQFF.

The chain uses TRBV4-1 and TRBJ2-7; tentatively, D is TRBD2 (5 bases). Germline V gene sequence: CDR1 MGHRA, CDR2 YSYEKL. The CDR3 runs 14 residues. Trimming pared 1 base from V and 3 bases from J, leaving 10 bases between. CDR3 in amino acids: CASSQGTADYEQYF. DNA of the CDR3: TGCGCCAGCAGCCAAGGTACAGCGGACTACGAGCAGTACTTC.

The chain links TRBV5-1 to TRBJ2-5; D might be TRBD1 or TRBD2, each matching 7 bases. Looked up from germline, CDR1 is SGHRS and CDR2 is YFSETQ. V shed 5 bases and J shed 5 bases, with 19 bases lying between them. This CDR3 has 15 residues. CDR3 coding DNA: TGCGCCAGCAGGTGGGAGGGACAGACAAGGGAGACCCAGTACTTC. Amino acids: CASRWEGQTRETQYF.

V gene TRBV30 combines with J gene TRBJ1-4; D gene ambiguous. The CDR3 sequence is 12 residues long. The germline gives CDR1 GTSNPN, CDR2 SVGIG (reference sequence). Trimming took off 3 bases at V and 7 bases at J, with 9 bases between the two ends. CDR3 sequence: CAWRLGSEKLFF. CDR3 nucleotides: TGTGCCTGGAGGTTGGGGTCTGAAAAACTGTTTTTT.